This T cell receptor (beta chain) was captured in a study of CD8 T cells in ankylosing spondylitis. Broader study findings: In the blood and synovial fluid of reactive arthritis, some motif variants had been previously reported.

TCRdb fed the 5' RACE reads into MiXCR, producing one record per CDR3 protein. Counted here are under 300,000 distinct CDR3 sequences, 15% to 20% occurring once; the ten biggest clones make up roughly a third. This clonotype was seen only a few times. Its antigen is unidentified. The CDR3 is 17 residues long. The V end was cut by 4 bases, the J end by 1 base, with 18 bases between. Germline V gives CDR1 MGHRA, CDR2 YSYEKL. The chain has TRBV4-1 and TRBJ2-3; either TRBD1 or TRBD2 may fit D (6 bases each). This TCR came from a male donor with ankylosing spondylitis or in good health (not recorded which). The specimen sequenced was blood, either unsorted or a sorted T cell fraction (not recorded which). The CDR3 loop is CASSRTPKGGGTDTQYF. For the CDR3, the DNA is TGCGCCAGCAGCCGGACTCCGAAGGGGGGAGGCACAGATACGCAGTATTTT.